The clone carrying this T cell receptor beta chain has ten or more counts. The data derive from a study of neurological immune-mediated disorders. Study in general: Among the approximately 35 patients with multiple sclerosis, some 31 were relapsing-remitting, while 3 were secondary progressive.

Between the trimmed V and J ends, which lost 1 base and 3 bases, there was a span of 9 bases. Germline V lookup: CDR1 KGHSH, CDR2 LQKENI. CDR3 length: 14 amino acids. The cDNA came from 5'RACE with 10-nucleotide random UMIs. TCRdb recomputed calls from the 5' RACE reads with MiXCR, one row per CDR3 protein. The sample consists of under 35,000 distinct CDR3 sequences, approximately 1.6% of them appearing once. The V call is TRBV18, the J call TRBJ1-1, with D unresolved. The sequenced sample consisted of PBMCs. The TCR originated in a woman aged 25 to 39 with multiple sclerosis. DNA of the CDR3: TGTGCCAGCTCACCACGCCCGGAATACACTGAAGCTTTCTTT. Amino acid sequence: CASSPRPEYTEAFF. The whole variable domain, remainder taken from reference TRBV18 and TRBJ1-1, is NAGVMQNPRHLVRRRGQEARLRCSPMKGHSHVYWYRQLPEEGLKFMVYLQKENIIDESGMPKERFSAEFPKEGPSILRIQQVVRGDSAAYFCASSPRPEYTEAFFGQGTRLTVV.